This T cell receptor (beta chain) was found in a study of CD8 T cells in Susac syndrome. V gave up 10 bases and J gave up 2 bases; unmatched junction bases: 10. The CDR3 is made up of 15 amino acids. Germline V gene lookup returns CDR1 SEHNR and CDR2 FQNEAQ (reference sequence). Reverse transcription used roughly 0.45 to 1 ug RNA and random hexamers. Amplification of TCR beta CDR3 spanned 54 Vbeta and 13 Jbeta via immunoSEQ multiplex PCR. TCRdb re-called the immunoSEQ multiplex PCR reads with MiXCR, one entry per CDR3 protein. The sample holds around 200,000 distinct CDR3 sequences, just under 95% seen once.

Material: CD4+ T cells from PBMCs. This receptor was identified in a human donor with Susac syndrome. The chain links TRBV7-9 to TRBJ2-1; 8 bases align to TRBD1. The CDR3 DNA follows: TGTGCCACCACCCCTGGACAGGGCACCTACAATGAGCAGTTCTTC. It is translated as CATTPGQGTYNEQFF.